This T cell receptor (beta chain) was documented in a study of cytomegalovirus exposure and HLA in healthy donors. Points from the study as a whole: Excluded were some V segments that proved indistinguishable, including TRBV6-2 and TRBV6-3.

CDR3 length: 12 residues. Per the germline V gene, CDR1 is GTSNPN and CDR2 is SVGIG (reference sequence). The V gene lost 5 bases and the J gene lost 2 bases, with 8 bases spanning the gap. Turning to this clone: Its antigen is not identified.

The study sampled nominally healthy donors, though unrecorded immune exposures were likely. The PCR contained 60 Vbeta and 13 Jbeta primers. Generated by immunoSEQ multiplex PCR, the TCRdb table keeps only in-frame clones and is missing some. The sample holds approximately 190,000 clones, roughly nine tenths seen once. The sequence was obtained from a boy younger than 10 in good health and CMV-seronegative. What was sequenced was PBMCs. This chain connects TRBV30 to TRBJ2-3, with TRBD2 as a possible D gene (5 bases). DNA for the CDR3: TGTGCCTGGTCGAGGGACACAGATACGCAGTATTTT. The encoded protein is CAWSRDTDTQYF.